This T cell receptor beta chain was retrieved from a study of T cells in Graves' hyperthyroidism and ophthalmopathy. Exclusion followed for patients with uncontrolled infection, other autoimmune disease, pregnancy or lactation. Isolation of PBMCs was performed on 8.5 to 10 ml fresh peripheral blood. The source material, RNA transcripts, was used to amplify TCR beta CDR3 regions. TCR CDR3 underwent first-round RT-PCR with the HTBI primer set. TCRdb fed the multiplex PCR reads into MiXCR, producing one record per CDR3 protein. The repertoire includes 550,000 to 800,000 distinct CDR3 sequences, about 16% of them detected once, and 8.4% sits in the top ten. Trimming removed 3 bases at V and 5 bases at J, with 12 bases between. The CDR3 consists of 15 residues. The germline V gene has CDR1 SGDLS and CDR2 YYNGEE.

The sample taken for sequencing was blood. This chain joins TRBV9 and TRBJ1-6; D might be TRBD1 (6 bases). The TCR originated in a man between 18 and 35 years old with Graves' hyperthyroidism. The DNA for the CDR3 is TGTGCCAGCAGCGCCGAGGGGGGTGATAATTCACCCCTCCACTTT. Translated, it gives CASSAEGGDNSPLHF.